This T cell receptor (beta chain) was sequenced during a study of blood T cell repertoires in COVID-19. The data were produced by immunoSEQ multiplex PCR, yet TCRdb's version contains in-frame clones alone and is incomplete. This table has some 160,000 clones, just under 85% appearing once. This clone was found a few times. Germline-derived CDR1 and CDR2 are MNHEY and SMNVEV (reference sequence). V lost 3 bases, J lost 6 bases, and 5 bases stayed unmatched. The CDR3 loop spans 14 amino acids. The source of this sequence is a woman between 35 and 50 years old who had recovered from COVID-19. The chain uses TRBV27 and TRBJ2-7; 10 nucleotides align to TRBD1. The sequenced sample consisted of PBMCs or T cells enriched from blood (not recorded which). DNA of the CDR3: TGTGCCAGCAGTTTCCGGGACAGGGGTGGCGAGCAGTACTTC. This translates into CASSFRDRGGEQYF.